The T cell receptor (beta chain) under discussion was sequenced for a study of blood T cell repertoires in COVID-19. Germline CDR1 reads MNHEY; CDR2 reads SVGAGI. The CDR3 runs to 15 residues. V trimming: 6 bases; J trimming: 7 bases; junction bases outside the gene matches: 8. Sequencing used immunoSEQ multiplex PCR; TCRdb keeps in-frame clones, though not all of them. The sample contains approximately 30,000 clones, 70% to 90% of which appear only once. The TCR was taken from a human donor in a cohort sampled during active COVID-19. The V call is TRBV6-5, the J call TRBJ1-6; 8 bases match TRBD1. The sequenced material came from peripheral blood. Here the CDR3 reads CASSRTGTLNSPLHF. The CDR3 coding sequence is TGTGCCAGCAGCCGGACAGGGACTCTCAATTCACCCCTCCACTTT.